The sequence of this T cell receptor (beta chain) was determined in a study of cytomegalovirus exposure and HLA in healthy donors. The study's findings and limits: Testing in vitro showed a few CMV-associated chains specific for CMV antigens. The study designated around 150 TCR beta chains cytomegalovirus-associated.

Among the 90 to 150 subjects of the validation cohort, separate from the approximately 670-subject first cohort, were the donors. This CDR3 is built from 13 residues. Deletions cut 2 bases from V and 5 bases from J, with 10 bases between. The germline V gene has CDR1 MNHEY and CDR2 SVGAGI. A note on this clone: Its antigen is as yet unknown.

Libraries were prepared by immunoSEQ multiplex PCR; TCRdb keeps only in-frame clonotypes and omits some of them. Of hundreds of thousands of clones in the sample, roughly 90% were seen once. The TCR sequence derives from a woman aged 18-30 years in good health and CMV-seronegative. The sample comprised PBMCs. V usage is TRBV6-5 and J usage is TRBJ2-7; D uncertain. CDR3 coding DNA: TGTGCCAGCAGTTACACAGAAAGTCACGAGCAGTACTTC. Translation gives CASSYTESHEQYF.